A single sample gave rise to the 26 T cell receptor beta chains below, sequenced in a study of blood T cells in healthy people across ages (dated by TCRdb to the mid-2010s). The library was made by 5' RACE. The run used an Illumina HiSeq 2500. A second about 6 to 11 cycle PCR used a sample-barcoded 5' primer and a J-beta primer mix. TCRdb reprocessing: public reads trimmed at Q25 with fastp, clones called with MiXCR, in-frame beta chains kept. Rows are unified per CDR3 protein, each entry keeping the most common DNA and genes. This sample comprises about 800,000 distinct CDR3 sequences, around 25% of them detected only once. Approximately 3.7% of the sample belongs to the ten largest clones. These sequences were also reported in another study, on T cells of mothers and their children.

What was sequenced was blood. These receptor sequences come from a boy younger than 18 in good health.

This clonotype occurred once. The DNA is left out, because the CDR3 cannot be placed on it with certainty; the CDR3 is given as TCRdb lists it. This chain links TRBV28 with TRBJ2-3; the tabulated D call, TRBD2, remains unverified against the DNA. With termini counted, the CDR3 has 24 amino acids. Germline CDR1 and CDR2: MDHEN and SYDVKM. CDR3 residues: CASSVLTGFSGANVLTFGAPMQYF.

This clonotype was counted a few times. This chain uses TRBV7-2 with TRBJ1-4; D gene unclear. Deletions cut 7 bases from V and 6 bases from J, with 12 bases between. The CDR3 extends over 13 amino acids. Germline V lookup: CDR1 SGHTA, CDR2 FQGNSA. The DNA for the CDR3 is TGTGCCAGCAACAAAGGCGGGGATGAAAAACTGTTTTTT. It is translated as CASNKGGDEKLFF.

This clonotype was observed a handful of times. The chain has TRBV4-3 and TRBJ2-7; D gene unclear. The CDR3 sequence is 14 residues long. The V end was cut by 3 bases, the J end by 0 bases, with 9 bases between. Germline values: CDR1 LGHNA, CDR2 YSLEER. The CDR3 DNA reads as TGCGCCAGCAGCCAGACGACGGACTCCTACGAGCAGTACTTC. Its translation: CASSQTTDSYEQYF.

V usage is TRBV2 and J usage is TRBJ2-3; 7 bases agree with TRBD1. The trim removed 4 bases at V and 6 bases at J, leaving 4 bases unmatched. Per germline, CDR1 SNHLY and CDR2 FYNNEI. This CDR3 spans 13 amino acids. DNA of the CDR3: TGTGCCAGCAGTGCCGGGACAGTGGATACGCAGTATTTT. This sequence encodes CASSAGTVDTQYF.

The CDR3 coding sequence is TGCGCCAGCAGCCGTCTACAGGGGGAGGGAGAGACCCAGTACTTC. Translating it yields CASSRLQGEGETQYF. The chain couples TRBV4-3 to TRBJ2-5; D might be TRBD1 (8 bases). The length of the CDR3 is 15 residues. CDR1 is LGHNA, CDR2 YSLEER, per germline. The ends were cut back, 4 bases at V and 4 bases at J, with 16 bases in the middle.

This rearrangement joins TRBV6-2 or TRBV6-3 to TRBJ2-7; 11 bases fit TRBD2. The ends lost 4 bases at V and 2 bases at J; junction bases unmatched: 7. The CDR3 extends over 16 amino acids. The germline V gene encodes CDR1 MNHEY and CDR2 SVGEGT. CDR3 region: CASSSWTSGPPYEQYF. The CDR3 DNA is TGTGCCAGCAGTTCCTGGACTAGCGGGCCTCCCTACGAGCAGTACTTC.

J is TRBJ2-7 and V is TRBV12-3 or TRBV12-4; D is possibly TRBD1 (6 bases). The CDR3 totals 14 residues. V was clipped by 5 bases and J by 3 bases, with 14 bases between them. CDR3 nucleotides: TGTGCCAGCAGTCGGACAGAGTACCTCTACGAGCAGTACTTC. It translates to CASSRTEYLYEQYF.

There are a few counts of this clonotype. V usage is TRBV12-3 or TRBV12-4 and J usage is TRBJ1-5; TRBD1 matches at 9 bases. The CDR3 extends over 16 amino acids. The V and J ends lost 5 bases and 0 bases, in that order; junction bases with no gene match: 5. As DNA, the CDR3 is TGTGCCAGCAGTAGGGGGACAGGGAATAGCAATCAGCCCCAGCATTTT. It translates to CASSRGTGNSNQPQHF.

A remark on this clonotype: Relative to the germline gene, one junction end is altered; a read error may explain this. The CDR3 DNA sequence: TGTGCCAGCAGTTTAAGGGGACAGGGGCCCCCAGAGACCCAGCACTTC. Translating gives CASSLRGQGPPETQHF. The chain is built from TRBV28 and TRBJ2-5; the match to TRBD1 covers 10 bases. This CDR3 contains 16 residues. The germline V gene encodes CDR1 MDHEN and CDR2 SYDVKM.

There are a few counts of this clonotype. CDR3: CAISGEGVNGYTF. The CDR3 DNA is TGTGCCATCAGTGGGGAGGGGGTGAATGGCTACACCTTC. The V and J genes are TRBV10-3 and TRBJ1-2, with D perhaps matching TRBD1 (6 bases). The V gene's germline CDR1 is ENHRY and CDR2 SYGVKD. V was trimmed by 4 bases and J by 6 bases, leaving 12 bases between them. CDR3 size: 13 residues.

The CDR3 bases are TGTGCCAGCGTTGGGGTACAGGGGAGCACAGATACGCAGTATTTT. It translates to CASVGVQGSTDTQYF. The chain has TRBV11-2 and TRBJ2-3, with TRBD1 matching over 7 bases. Trimming cost V 8 bases and J 0 bases; bases outside gene matches: 8. The germline gives CDR1 SGHAT, CDR2 FQNNGV. This CDR3 is built from 15 residues.

The chain has TRBV9 and TRBJ2-7, with TRBD2 as a possible D gene (5 bases). Looked up from germline, CDR1 is SGDLS and CDR2 is YYNGEE. Trimming pared 0 bases from V and 5 bases from J, leaving 6 bases between. This CDR3 is 12 amino acids long. The CDR3 sequence: CASSVDGNEQYF. The CDR3, as DNA: TGTGCCAGCAGCGTAGACGGGAACGAGCAGTACTTC. Full variable domain (missing parts from reference TRBV9 and TRBJ2-7): DSGVTQTPKHLITATGQRVTLRCSPRSGDLSVYWYQQSLDQGLQFLIQYYNGEERAKGNILERFSAQQFPDLHSELNLSSLELGDSALYFCASSVDGNEQYFGPGTRLTVT.

The J gene is TRBJ2-2, the V gene TRBV27, with TRBD2 matching 10 bases. CDR1 MNHEY and CDR2 SMNVEV come from the germline V gene (reference sequence). J lost 3 bases, V lost 1 base, and 17 bases had no gene match. The CDR3 runs 21 residues. This chain's CDR3 is CASSLLGLGAGGPFDTGELFF. The CDR3 nucleotides read TGTGCCAGCAGTTTATTGGGCTTGGGAGCGGGAGGGCCTTTCGACACCGGGGAGCTGTTTTTT.

V and J are TRBV24-1 and TRBJ1-5, with a weak D call TRBD1 (6 bases). Trimming took 4 bases from V and 5 from J, leaving 8 bases between them. Per the germline V gene, CDR1 is KGHDR and CDR2 is SFDVKD. This CDR3 has 13 amino acids. The CDR3 spells CATSERTDQPQHF. The CDR3 bases are TGTGCCACCAGTGAACGGACAGATCAGCCCCAGCATTTT.

V is TRBV5-1 and J is TRBJ1-4; D is uncertain. This CDR3 is 14 amino acids long. Looked up from germline, CDR1 is SGHRS and CDR2 is YFSETQ. V dropped 4 bases and J dropped 3 bases, with 10 bases sitting between them. CDR3 sequence reads: CASSMTDSNEKLFF. DNA of the CDR3: TGCGCCAGCAGCATGACGGATTCTAATGAAAAACTGTTTTTT.

The table lists this clonotype with a few counts. V gene TRBV29-1 combines with J gene TRBJ2-4; TRBD1 matches 11 bases. The CDR3 length is 14 residues. V was pared by 6 bases and J by 7 bases, with 8 bases of the junction left unmatched. The germline V gene encodes CDR1 SQVTM and CDR2 ANQGSEA. The DNA for the CDR3 is TGCAGCGTGACCCCCGGACAGGGGGCGAACATTCAGTACTTC. It yields the protein CSVTPGQGANIQYF.

The chain combines TRBV20-1 with TRBJ1-5, with 10 bases that match TRBD1. Germline-derived CDR1 and CDR2 are DFQATT and SNEGSKA (reference sequence). V was clipped by 5 bases and J by 1 base; unmatched bases: 8. CDR3 length: 16 amino acids. CDR3 residues: CSAQTGGGVSNQPQHF. The DNA of the CDR3 is TGCAGTGCTCAGACAGGGGGCGGGGTGAGCAATCAGCCCCAGCATTTT.

This clonotype turned up a few times. The chain combines TRBV20-1 with TRBJ2-7, with 8 nucleotides matching TRBD2. The V and J ends lost 4 bases and 5 bases, in that order; junction bases with no gene match: 16. CDR3 length: 16 residues. Germline V gene data show CDR1 as DFQATT and CDR2 as SNEGSKA (reference sequence). The CDR3 DNA reads as TGCAGTGCTAACCGCCTCGGCGGGAGGAGTTACCACGAGCAGTACTTC. Translation gives CSANRLGGRSYHEQYF.

Only a few counts were recorded for this clonotype. J is TRBJ2-1 and V is TRBV6-2 or TRBV6-3; 11 positions match TRBD1. CDR1 and CDR2 from the germline V gene are MNHEY and SVGEGT. V dropped 0 bases and J dropped 3; count of bases not matched to a gene: 4. This CDR3 region has 17 residues. The CDR3 nucleotides read TGTGCCAGCAGTTACTCCGTGGGGACAGGGGGCTACAATGAGCAGTTCTTC. Residues: CASSYSVGTGGYNEQFF.

This rearrangement joins TRBV29-1 to TRBJ1-4, with a weak D call TRBD1 (5 bases). CDR1 SQVTM and CDR2 ANQGSEA come from the germline V gene. This CDR3 is built from 12 residues. Trimming cost V 6 bases and J 8 bases, with 13 bases left between them. CDR3 region: CSVSRDREKLFF. Here the CDR3 DNA reads TGCAGCGTCAGCCGGGACCGAGAAAAACTGTTTTTT.

V is TRBV20-1 and J is TRBJ1-1, with 8 bases matching TRBD1. From germline, CDR1 is DFQATT and CDR2 SNEGSKA (reference sequence). The CDR3 consists of 15 residues. After removal of 1 base from V and 5 bases from J, the junction contained 9 bases not matched to a gene. CDR3 sequence (DNA): TGCAGTGCTAGAGCCGTGGACAGGGTCGGAACTGAAGCTTTCTTT. It codes for CSARAVDRVGTEAFF.

The rearrangement links TRBV6-5 to TRBJ1-1; possible D gene TRBD1, 5 bases. The V gene's germline CDR1 is MNHEY and CDR2 SVGAGI. There are 13 residues in the CDR3. With 0 bases removed from V and 6 bases from J, the gap between germline ends came to 8 bases. In DNA, the CDR3 is TGTGCCAGCAGTTACTCTGGGACTGCTGAAGCTTTCTTT. Translating it yields CASSYSGTAEAFF.

This sequence joins TRBV28 and TRBJ2-7; no clear D. The CDR3 runs 11 residues. V was clipped by 7 bases and J by 2 bases, with 6 bases between them. The V gene's germline CDR1 is MDHEN and CDR2 SYDVKM. The CDR3 loop is CASNTAYEQYF. CDR3 DNA sequence: TGTGCCAGCAATACAGCCTACGAGCAGTACTTC.

As to this clonotype: A single base separates this from a much larger clone, so it may be a read error. The J gene is TRBJ2-7, the V gene TRBV10-2; D not certain. Looked up from germline, CDR1 is WSHSY and CDR2 is SAAADI. The length of the CDR3 is 14 residues. CDR3 coding DNA: TGCGCCAGCAGTGAGTCGATTAGTCTCTACGAGCAGTGCTTC. Encoded protein: CASSESISLYEQCF.

The genes are TRBV15 and TRBJ2-7; no clear D. The assigned J gene may be wrong: the sequence end matches TRBJ2-5 better. This CDR3 is built from 15 residues. CDR1 and CDR2 (germline): LNHNV, YYDKDF (reference sequence). CDR3 residues: CATSRDHTGQETQYF. DNA for the CDR3: TGTGCCACCAGCAGAGATCACACGGGCCAAGAGACCCAGTACTTC.

This clonotype was counted between two and nine times. The rearrangement joins TRBV12-3 or TRBV12-4 to TRBJ2-5; tentative D call: TRBD2 (5 bases). CDR3 length: 15 amino acids. Trimming stripped 6 bases from V and 2 bases from J, with 16 bases between. CDR3 DNA: TGTGCCAGCAGCGTGCGCCCGGACTCTCAAGAGACCCAGTACTTC. Protein product: CASSVRPDSQETQYF.